This T cell receptor (beta chain) emerged from a study of control samples from healthy donors and cancer patients. The CDR3 has 12 amino acids. The V end lost 4 bases, the J end lost 5 bases, and 9 bases lay between the germline ends. Germline V lookup: CDR1 MNHEY, CDR2 SVGEGT. The method was immunoSEQ multiplex PCR; TCRdb's version includes in-frame clones alone and lacks a portion of them. The sample includes 100,000 to 150,000 clones, over 75% of them seen just once. The material sequenced was blood. V gene TRBV6-2 or TRBV6-3 combines with J gene TRBJ2-7, with D maybe TRBD1 (6 bases). The clonotype was recovered from a man aged 40-50 years in good health. CDR3 sequence: CASSLQGHEQYF. The CDR3 DNA reads TGTGCCAGCAGTTTACAGGGCCACGAGCAGTACTTC.